These T cell receptor beta chains were read from a single sample in a study of blood T cell repertoires in COVID-19. Here immunoSEQ multiplex PCR was the method, and the copy in TCRdb shows in-frame clones only, minus some. The data show around 80,000 clones, 70% to 90% seen once. Sequencing was carried out using peripheral blood. The receptors derive from a woman of 80 years or more with acute or convalescent COVID-19. Each CDR3 is given with its conserved first and last residue. D genes are given only for firm matches. Rows may omit the clone size; those that give it use once, few, many or a size class.

j_call v_call clone_size d_call cdr3_nt cdr3_aa
TRBJ2-2 TRBV18 . TRBD1 TGTGCCAGCTCACCGCTCGGGACAGGGGAGACCGGGGAGCTGTTTTTT CASSPLGTGETGELFF
TRBJ2-3 TRBV14 few TRBD1 TGTGCCAGCAGCCAAGCCCCGGGACAGGGGGGAGATACGCAGTATTTT CASSQAPGQGGDTQYF
TRBJ1-2 TRBV2 . TRBD1 TGTGCCAGCAGTGCGGCCGGGACAGAGAACTATGGCTACACCTTC CASSAAGTENYGYTF
TRBJ2-7 TRBV7-9 . TRBD2 TGTGCCAGCAGTCCCCGGGGGGACCCCTCGGGTTACGAGCAGTACTTC CASSPRGDPSGYEQYF
TRBJ1-6 TRBV6-5 few TRBD1 TGTGCCAGCAGTTACTCGGGACAGCATAATTCACCCCTCCACTTT CASSYSGQHNSPLHF
TRBJ2-4 TRBV6-6 once . TGTGCCAGCTTCATCCCCGGGGGAACCAAAAACATTCAGTACTTC CASFIPGGTKNIQYF
TRBJ2-1 TRBV7-9 . TRBD2 TGTGCCGGAGGCCGAGCGGGGGGCCGATACAATGAGCAGTTCTTC CAGGRAGGRYNEQFF
TRBJ1-2 TRBV28 . TRBD1 TGTGCCAGCAGTTTAGCTGTGACAGGGGGCGGCTACACCTTC CASSLAVTGGGYTF
TRBJ1-1 TRBV7-9 . . TGTGCCAGCAGCTTAGGGACAAAAGCTTTCTTT CASSLGTKAFF
TRBJ2-6 TRBV30 . . TGTGCCTGGAGGAGGGGGGGACATCTCTCTGGGGCCAACGTCCTGACTTTC CAWRRGGHLSGANVLTF
TRBJ2-1 TRBV5-1 . TRBD1 TGCGCCAGCAGCTTGGGTGGGCTACAGGGGATTGAGCAGTTCTTC CASSLGGLQGIEQFF
TRBJ2-7 TRBV11-2 . . TGTGCCAGCAGCTTAGTCGGAGGGACGCCCTACGAGCAGTACTTC CASSLVGGTPYEQYF
TRBJ2-7 TRBV7-9 . . TGTGCCAGCAGAAAGGCCGGGACTTCCTACGAGCAGTACTTC CASRKAGTSYEQYF
TRBJ2-7 TRBV29-1 . . TGCAGCTTTGGGACATTCCTCGGGCAGTACTTC CSFGTFLGQYF
TRBJ1-2 TRBV6-5 few . TGTGCCAGCAGTTACACAGGGTATGGCTACACCTTC CASSYTGYGYTF
TRBJ1-1 TRBV6-6 . . TGTGCCAGCAGTTACTCTAGCCAGACCACTGAAGCTTTCTTT CASSYSSQTTEAFF
TRBJ2-1 TRBV3-1/TRBV3-2 . . TGTGCCAGCAGCCAGGGACCCGGGGGTGGGCCCTACAATGAGCAGTTCTTC CASSQGPGGGPYNEQFF
TRBJ2-1 TRBV24-1 . TRBD2 TGTGCCACCGAGATCGGGGGGGGGCCGACTAATGAGCAGTTCTTC CATEIGGGPTNEQFF
TRBJ2-6 TRBV7-6 . . TGTGCCAGCAGCTTGTCAGGGCTGGCTGGGGCCAACGTCCTGACTTTC CASSLSGLAGANVLTF
TRBJ2-4 TRBV5-6 . . TGTGCCAGCAGCTTGGGGGGCGCTTGGAACATTCAGTACTTC CASSLGGAWNIQYF
TRBJ1-5 TRBV19 . TRBD1 TGTGCCAGTACTTTAGCAGGGGGTCAGCCCCAGCATTTT CASTLAGGQPQHF
TRBJ2-1 TRBV11-3 . TRBD2 TGTGCCAGCAGCGGGCGGGGGGGCGGCTACAATGAGCAGTTCTTC CASSGRGGGYNEQFF
TRBJ1-4 TRBV21-1 . . TGTGCCAGCAGCATATTGGGGGGGGATCTCGAAAAACTGTTTTTT CASSILGGDLEKLFF
TRBJ1-2 TRBV6-6 . TRBD1 TGTGCCAGCAGTTGGATCCTAGGACAGGGCAACTATGGCTACACCTTC CASSWILGQGNYGYTF
TRBJ1-2 TRBV5-5 . . TGTGCCAGCAGCTTGGGGGGCGAGGATGGCTACACCTTC CASSLGGEDGYTF
TRBJ1-3 TRBV7-2 few TRBD1 TGTGCCAGCAGCCAAGAATCGGGACAGGGGCTTACCGCCATATATTTT CASSQESGQGLTAIYF
TRBJ2-2 TRBV30 . TRBD1 TGTGCCTGGAGCCCCGGACAGGGGGCCCCAACCGGGGAGCTGTTTTTT CAWSPGQGAPTGELFF
TRBJ1-3 TRBV18 few TRBD1 TGTGCCAGCTCACCCCTCAGGGGGCAGGGCCACCGCGGAAACACCATATATTTT CASSPLRGQGHRGNTIYF
TRBJ1-2 TRBV7-2 . . TGTGCCAGCAGCTTAGCGACAGAAGACTATGGCTACACCTTC CASSLATEDYGYTF
TRBJ1-1 TRBV18 . . TGTGCCAGCTCATCGACGGGGGGTTATGCTTTCTTT CASSSTGGYAFF
TRBJ1-1 TRBV18 . TRBD1 TGTGCCAGCCAACGACAGGGGGCCGGGACTGAAGCTTTCTTT CASQRQGAGTEAFF
TRBJ1-6 TRBV27 . TRBD1 TGTGCCAGCAGTCTGTACGACAGGGGGCGCTTGGTCCTCCACTTT CASSLYDRGRLVLHF
TRBJ2-3 TRBV11-3 . . TGTGCCAGCAGCTCAGGGACTTACACAGATACGCAGTATTTT CASSSGTYTDTQYF
TRBJ2-7 TRBV5-8 . TRBD1 TGTGCCAGCAGCCTCGACAGGGGGCCCTACGAGCAGTACTTC CASSLDRGPYEQYF
TRBJ1-4 TRBV28 once . TGTGCCAGCAGTTTTCAACAAACATTAACTAATGAAAAACTGTTTTTT CASSFQQTLTNEKLFF
TRBJ1-1 TRBV11-2 . . TGTGCCAGCAGCTTTGGGCCTACGGCTTTCTTT CASSFGPTAFF
TRBJ1-6 TRBV18 . . TGTGCCAGCTCACCAGGGGATTCGGGAAATTCACCCCTCCACTTT CASSPGDSGNSPLHF
TRBJ1-2 TRBV10-3 . . TGTGCCATCAGTGAGACAGGGCTCAGGTCGGGCTACACCTTC CAISETGLRSGYTF
TRBJ2-5 TRBV28 . . TGTGCCAGCAGTTTTCGGTCTCAAGAGACCCAGTACTTC CASSFRSQETQYF
TRBJ1-1 TRBV28 . . TGTGCCAGCAGGCGACCGTACGGCTCCACGGGGAACACTGAAGCTTTCTTT CASRRPYGSTGNTEAFF
TRBJ1-5 TRBV6-2/TRBV6-3 few TRBD1 TGTGCCAGCAGTGCCCGGACAGGGCCCTATAGCAATCAGCCCCAGCATTTT CASSARTGPYSNQPQHF
TRBJ2-3 TRBV3-1/TRBV3-2 . . TGTGCCAGCAGCCACCTTGACGGAGACGGCCGTCCCTTT CASSHLDGDGRPF
TRBJ2-5 TRBV5-6 . . TGTGCCAGCAGCCGAGAAGAGACCCAGTACTTC CASSREETQYF
TRBJ1-4 TRBV10-3 . TRBD1 TGTGCCGTAACCCAGGGGGTCAATGAAAAACTGTTTTTT CAVTQGVNEKLFF
TRBJ1-5 TRBV19 . . TGTGCCAGTAGTCGGGAGGGAGGTCAGCCCCAGCATTTT CASSREGGQPQHF
TRBJ1-6 TRBV3-1/TRBV3-2 . . TGTGCCAGCAGCCTTCCGCAGGGAGGGCAATCACCCCTCCACTTT CASSLPQGGQSPLHF
TRBJ1-2 TRBV28 . . TGTGCCAGCAGTTTATTCCCGGGGACTACTGGCTACACCTTC CASSLFPGTTGYTF
TRBJ2-1 TRBV4-3 . TRBD2 TGCGCCAGCAGCCAAGATATGGCGGGGGGGGCCAATGAGCAGTTCTTC CASSQDMAGGANEQFF
TRBJ1-1 TRBV5-1 few . TGCGCCAGCAGCTCCGGGAGGGAGTCGGCTGAAGCTTTCTTT CASSSGRESAEAFF
TRBJ1-6 TRBV12-3/TRBV12-4 . . TGTGCCAGCAGCCTACCCGGGGGGGCCCTCCACTTT CASSLPGGALHF